The clone carrying this T cell receptor beta chain has more than one count but fewer than ten. The antigen is undetermined. Using genomic DNA as the template, TCR beta VDJ and CDR3 profiling was carried out. TCRdb redid the calling of the reads with MiXCR, one entry per CDR3 protein. The data hold around 160,000 distinct CDR3 sequences, with more than 45% observed a single time. All sequencing subjects had displayed CD8+CD57+ cell expansion on flow cytometry. The cohort consisted entirely of patients having severe acquired aplastic anemia. Germline V gene data show CDR1 as GTSNPN and CDR2 as SVGIG (reference sequence). CDR3 length: 16 amino acids. Trimming took 0 bases from V and 6 from J; bases not matched to a gene: 13. This sample is drawn from a study of CD8+CD57+ T cells in acquired aplastic anemia. Study-wide context: DNA per sorted CD4+ or CD8+ sample ranged roughly 0.17 to 27.4 ug, averaging around 3.1 ug.

Study outcomes and limitations: The CD8+ Simpson's diversity of patients and controls was not significantly different. Comparison of patients with controls identified approximately 28 shared CD8+ CDR3 sequences.

The sample comprised sorted CD4+, CD8+, or CD8+CD57+ T cells (not recorded which) from PBMCs. The genes are TRBV30 and TRBJ2-5, with 7 bases aligning to TRBD2. This clonotype was obtained from a human donor with aplastic anemia. The chain's CDR3 is CAWSVRGVAASQTQYF. CDR3 DNA sequence: TGTGCCTGGAGTGTACGGGGGGTAGCGGCCTCTCAGACCCAGTACTTC. The variable domain in full, with the rest retrieved from reference TRBV30 and TRBJ2-5, is SQTIHQWPATLVQPVGSPLSLECTVEGTSNPNLYWYRQAAGRGLQLLFYSVGIGQISSEVPQNLSASRPQDRQFILSSKKLLLSDSGFYLCAWSVRGVAASQTQYFGPGTRLLVL.